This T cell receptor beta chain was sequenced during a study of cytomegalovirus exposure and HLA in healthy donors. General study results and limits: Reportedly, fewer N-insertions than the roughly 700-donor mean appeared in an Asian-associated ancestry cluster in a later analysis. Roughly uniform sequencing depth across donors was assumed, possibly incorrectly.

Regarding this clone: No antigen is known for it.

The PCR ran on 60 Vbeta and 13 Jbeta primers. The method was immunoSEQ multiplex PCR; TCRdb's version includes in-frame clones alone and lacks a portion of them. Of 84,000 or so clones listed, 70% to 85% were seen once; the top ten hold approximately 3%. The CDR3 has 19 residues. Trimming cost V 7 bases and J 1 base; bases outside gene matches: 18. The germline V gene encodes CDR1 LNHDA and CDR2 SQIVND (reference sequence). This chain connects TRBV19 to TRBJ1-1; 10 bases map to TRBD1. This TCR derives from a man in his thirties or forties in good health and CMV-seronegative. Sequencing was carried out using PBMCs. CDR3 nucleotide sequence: TGTGCCAGTACCGTGGACTGGATGGACAGGGGGAGTTCGAACACTGAAGCTTTCTTT. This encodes CASTVDWMDRGSSNTEAFF. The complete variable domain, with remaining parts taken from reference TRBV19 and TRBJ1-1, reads DGGITQSPKYLFRKEGQNVTLSCEQNLNHDAMYWYRQDPGQGLRLIYYSQIVNDFQKGDIAEGYSVSREKKESFPLTVTSAQKNPTAFYLCASTVDWMDRGSSNTEAFFGQGTRLTVV.